Listed below are T cell receptor beta chains from one sample, sequenced in a study of PD-1 blockade in classical Hodgkin lymphoma. Sequencing used immunoSEQ multiplex PCR; TCRdb keeps in-frame clones, though not all of them. The sample contains 20,000 to 25,000 clones, around 94% of which appear only once. Sequenced input: peripheral blood mononuclear cells (PBMCs). These receptors originate from a human donor with classical Hodgkin lymphoma. The CDR3 runs from the conserved cysteine through the conserved F or W. Each record gives: clone size, V gene, D gene, J gene, CDR3 protein, CDR3 DNA. D genes are given only for firm matches. Some rows mark clone size as missing; the rest say once, few, many or name a class of expanded clone.

clone_size: .; v_call: TRBV18; d_call: .; j_call: TRBJ2-7; cdr3_aa: CASSLRPLSYEQYF; cdr3_nt: TGTGCCAGCTCACTCCGTCCGTTATCCTACGAGCAGTACTTC
clone_size: .; v_call: TRBV6-6; d_call: TRBD1; j_call: TRBJ1-1; cdr3_aa: CASRQQGALSEAFF; cdr3_nt: TGTGCCAGCAGGCAACAGGGGGCTTTGTCTGAAGCTTTCTTT
clone_size: .; v_call: TRBV4-1; d_call: TRBD1; j_call: TRBJ2-2; cdr3_aa: CASSQVSGGRAGELFF; cdr3_nt: TGCGCCAGCAGCCAAGTTTCAGGGGGCCGAGCCGGGGAGCTGTTTTTT
clone_size: .; v_call: TRBV28; d_call: .; j_call: TRBJ2-3; cdr3_aa: CASSLRGSTDTQYF; cdr3_nt: TGTGCCAGCAGTTTACGGGGGAGCACAGATACGCAGTATTTT
clone_size: .; v_call: TRBV25-1; d_call: .; j_call: TRBJ1-6; cdr3_aa: CASSESQYNSPLHF; cdr3_nt: TGTGCCAGCAGTGAATCCCAGTATAATTCACCCCTCCACTTT
clone_size: .; v_call: TRBV28; d_call: .; j_call: TRBJ1-6; cdr3_aa: CASSFGQGNSPLHF; cdr3_nt: TGTGCCAGCAGTTTCGGGCAGGGGAATTCACCCCTCCACTTT
clone_size: few; v_call: TRBV7-9; d_call: TRBD1; j_call: TRBJ2-2; cdr3_aa: CASSLVGQGGGTGELFF; cdr3_nt: TGTGCCAGCAGCTTAGTTGGACAGGGGGGAGGCACCGGGGAGCTGTTTTTT
clone_size: .; v_call: TRBV27; d_call: .; j_call: TRBJ2-1; cdr3_aa: CASSLTRNEQFF; cdr3_nt: TGTGCCAGCAGTCTGACTCGAAATGAGCAGTTCTTC
clone_size: .; v_call: TRBV4-1; d_call: .; j_call: TRBJ2-7; cdr3_aa: CASSQGRGFDYEQYF; cdr3_nt: TGCGCCAGCAGCCAGGGACGGGGATTTGACTACGAGCAGTACTTC
clone_size: .; v_call: TRBV27; d_call: .; j_call: TRBJ1-4; cdr3_aa: CASRLGAGLNEKLFF; cdr3_nt: TGTGCCAGCAGGCTAGGGGCAGGACTTAATGAAAAACTGTTTTTT
clone_size: once; v_call: TRBV5-1; d_call: TRBD2; j_call: TRBJ2-7; cdr3_aa: CASSLVWSPSSGAYEQYF; cdr3_nt: TGCGCCAGCAGCTTGGTTTGGTCCCCGTCTAGCGGCGCCTACGAGCAGTACTTC
clone_size: .; v_call: TRBV19; d_call: TRBD1; j_call: TRBJ2-7; cdr3_aa: CASSMGQGIYEQYF; cdr3_nt: TGTGCCAGTAGTATGGGACAGGGAATCTACGAGCAGTACTTC
clone_size: .; v_call: TRBV4-3; d_call: .; j_call: TRBJ1-3; cdr3_aa: CASSPFGTSGNTIYF; cdr3_nt: TGCGCCAGCAGCCCCTTTGGGACCTCTGGAAACACCATATATTTT
clone_size: .; v_call: TRBV19; d_call: .; j_call: TRBJ1-6; cdr3_aa: CASSPDMFSPLHF; cdr3_nt: TGTGCCAGTAGTCCGGACATGTTTTCACCCCTCCACTTT
clone_size: .; v_call: TRBV10-1; d_call: .; j_call: TRBJ1-1; cdr3_aa: CARGPLRGDAEAFF; cdr3_nt: TGCGCCAGGGGTCCCCTCCGGGGCGACGCTGAAGCTTTCTTT
clone_size: .; v_call: TRBV14; d_call: TRBD2; j_call: TRBJ2-5; cdr3_aa: CASSQLRGGQETQYF; cdr3_nt: TGTGCCAGCAGCCAACTTCGGGGGGGCCAAGAGACCCAGTACTTC
clone_size: .; v_call: TRBV9; d_call: .; j_call: TRBJ2-3; cdr3_aa: CASSERDSTDTQYF; cdr3_nt: TGTGCCAGCAGCGAACGGGACAGCACAGATACGCAGTATTTT
clone_size: .; v_call: TRBV6-6; d_call: .; j_call: TRBJ1-2; cdr3_aa: CASRKGEANYGYTF; cdr3_nt: TGTGCCAGCAGGAAAGGGGAAGCTAACTATGGCTACACCTTC
clone_size: .; v_call: TRBV7-9; d_call: .; j_call: TRBJ1-3; cdr3_aa: CASSLTPPSPGNTIYF; cdr3_nt: TGTGCCAGCAGCTTGACACCCCCGAGCCCTGGAAACACCATATATTTT
clone_size: .; v_call: TRBV9; d_call: TRBD2; j_call: TRBJ2-7; cdr3_aa: CASSVRSSGAYEQYF; cdr3_nt: TGTGCCAGCAGCGTGAGGTCTAGCGGGGCCTACGAGCAGTACTTC
clone_size: .; v_call: TRBV18; d_call: .; j_call: TRBJ1-4; cdr3_aa: CASSKLGETNEKLFF; cdr3_nt: TGTGCCAGCTCAAAATTGGGAGAAACTAATGAAAAACTGTTTTTT
clone_size: .; v_call: TRBV10-3; d_call: .; j_call: TRBJ1-2; cdr3_aa: CAISESGRIGWRGYTF; cdr3_nt: TGTGCCATCAGTGAGTCGGGTCGAATCGGGTGGCGAGGCTACACCTTC
clone_size: .; v_call: TRBV5-1; d_call: .; j_call: TRBJ2-7; cdr3_aa: CASSLAVTPYEQYF; cdr3_nt: TGCGCCAGCAGCTTGGCGGTCACACCCTACGAGCAGTACTTC
clone_size: .; v_call: TRBV9; d_call: TRBD2; j_call: TRBJ2-3; cdr3_aa: CASSVASGGVYTQYF; cdr3_nt: TGTGCCAGCAGCGTAGCTAGCGGGGGTGTTTATACGCAGTATTTT
clone_size: .; v_call: TRBV6-1; d_call: TRBD2; j_call: TRBJ2-3; cdr3_aa: CASSGLAGTDTQYF; cdr3_nt: TGTGCCAGCAGTGGGCTAGCGGGGACAGATACGCAGTATTTT
clone_size: .; v_call: TRBV6-5; d_call: TRBD2; j_call: TRBJ2-1; cdr3_aa: CASSYMGLAGNEQFF; cdr3_nt: TGTGCCAGCAGTTACATGGGACTAGCAGGAAATGAGCAGTTCTTC
clone_size: .; v_call: TRBV2; d_call: .; j_call: TRBJ1-1; cdr3_aa: CASSEIAAGWPEAFF; cdr3_nt: TGTGCCAGCAGTGAAATCGCAGCGGGGTGGCCTGAAGCTTTCTTT
clone_size: .; v_call: TRBV11-2; d_call: .; j_call: TRBJ2-7; cdr3_aa: CASSLGDTAYEQYF; cdr3_nt: TGTGCCAGCAGCTTAGGGGACACCGCCTACGAGCAGTACTTC
clone_size: .; v_call: TRBV5-1; d_call: .; j_call: TRBJ2-5; cdr3_aa: CASSLLGQETQYF; cdr3_nt: TGCGCCAGCAGCTTGTTGGGTCAAGAGACCCAGTACTTC
clone_size: few; v_call: TRBV25-1; d_call: .; j_call: TRBJ2-1; cdr3_aa: CASRGQGRLEQFF; cdr3_nt: TGTGCCAGCAGGGGCCAGGGGAGGCTTGAGCAGTTCTTC
clone_size: .; v_call: TRBV19; d_call: .; j_call: TRBJ1-5; cdr3_aa: CASSIIENSNQPQHF; cdr3_nt: TGTGCCAGTAGTATTATCGAGAATAGCAATCAGCCCCAGCATTTT
clone_size: .; v_call: TRBV25-1; d_call: .; j_call: TRBJ1-1; cdr3_aa: CATQLNTEAFF; cdr3_nt: TGTGCCACTCAGCTGAACACTGAAGCTTTCTTT
clone_size: once; v_call: TRBV4-1; d_call: TRBD1; j_call: TRBJ2-5; cdr3_aa: CASSPRQGIETQYF; cdr3_nt: TGCGCCAGCAGCCCCCGACAGGGTATAGAGACCCAGTACTTC